These T cell receptor beta chains were read from a single sample in a study of CD8+ T cells in alopecia areata. The data were produced by immunoSEQ multiplex PCR, yet TCRdb's version contains in-frame clones alone and is incomplete. Altogether roughly 230,000 clones are present, approximately 47% being singletons, with the ten largest covering around 3%. The sequenced sample was CD4+ T cells sorted from blood, obtained around week 36, from a patient treated with tofacitinib. Every receptor here comes from a human donor with alopecia areata. CDR3s include the opening cysteine and the closing phenylalanine or tryptophan. The order of the fields is V gene, J gene, clone size, D gene, CDR3 protein, CDR3 DNA. The D gene is left open where the match is weak. Expanded clones are given a class, and other clones once, few, many or no size at all.

TRBV7-9	TRBJ2-5	.	TRBD1	CATPGPLQGAWETQYF	TGTGCCACCCCAGGACCCTTACAGGGGGCCTGGGAGACCCAGTACTTC
TRBV5-1	TRBJ2-7	few	TRBD2	CASSRGTSGSPLYEQYF	TGCGCCAGCAGCCGCGGGACTAGCGGGAGCCCTCTCTACGAGCAGTACTTC
TRBV29-1	TRBJ2-7	.	.	CSVTGTYEQYF	TGCAGCGTTACAGGGACCTACGAGCAGTACTTC
TRBV5-1	TRBJ2-5	.	.	CASSREETQYF	TGCGCCAGCAGCCGAGAAGAGACCCAGTACTTC
TRBV7-9	TRBJ2-7	.	TRBD2	CASSPSGRAYEQYF	TGTGCCAGCAGCCCTAGCGGGAGGGCCTACGAGCAGTACTTC
TRBV29-1	TRBJ2-1	few	.	CSVPSSYNEQFF	TGCAGCGTTCCTTCGTCCTACAATGAGCAGTTCTTC
TRBV6-6	TRBJ1-1	.	.	CASSYRAGRDTEAFF	TGTGCCAGCAGTTACCGGGCAGGTCGCGACACTGAAGCTTTCTTT
TRBV6-5	TRBJ1-1	.	.	CASSRTGTYNTEAFF	TGTGCCAGCAGCCGCACCGGGACGTACAACACTGAAGCTTTCTTT
TRBV7-9	TRBJ1-1	once	.	CASSETGEAFF	TGTGCCAGCAGTGAGACGGGTGAAGCTTTCTTT
TRBV9	TRBJ2-7	.	TRBD1	CASSPQDRAYEQYF	TGTGCCAGCAGCCCGCAGGACAGGGCCTACGAGCAGTACTTC
TRBV4-1	TRBJ2-7	.	TRBD1	CASSPKIPGQGYEQYF	TGCGCCAGCAGCCCTAAAATACCGGGACAGGGTTACGAGCAGTACTTC
TRBV5-1	TRBJ2-7	.	.	CASSLAGTYEQYF	TGCGCCAGCAGCTTGGCAGGGACCTACGAGCAGTACTTC
TRBV30	TRBJ1-2	.	TRBD1	CAWSTTWQGGYGYTF	TGTGCCTGGAGCACCACGTGGCAGGGGGGCTATGGCTACACCTTC
TRBV30	TRBJ1-5	.	TRBD1	CAWSAGDRAGQPQHF	TGTGCCTGGAGTGCGGGAGACAGGGCAGGTCAGCCCCAGCATTTT
TRBV7-8	TRBJ1-4	.	.	CASKGGTAVGEKLFF	TGTGCCAGCAAGGGGGGAACGGCGGTAGGGGAAAAACTGTTTTTT
TRBV29-1	TRBJ2-5	.	.	CSVGPRSETQYF	TGCAGCGTTGGGCCCCGATCGGAGACCCAGTACTTC
TRBV9	TRBJ2-3	few	.	CASSVAALERDTQYF	TGTGCCAGCAGCGTAGCGGCCTTAGAACGAGATACGCAGTATTTT
TRBV25-1	TRBJ1-1	.	TRBD1	CASSPFRGQWTEAFF	TGTGCCAGCAGTCCATTCAGGGGGCAGTGGACTGAAGCTTTCTTT
TRBV29-1	TRBJ2-7	few	.	CSVWLGGWEQYF	TGCAGCGTCTGGCTTGGGGGGTGGGAGCAGTACTTC
TRBV23-1	TRBJ2-7	.	.	CASSHPRTESYEQYF	TGCGCCAGCAGTCACCCCAGGACCGAATCCTACGAGCAGTACTTC
TRBV28	TRBJ2-4	.	.	CASSGQTGAKNIQYF	TGTGCCAGCAGTGGCCAAACGGGGGCCAAAAACATTCAGTACTTC
TRBV7-9	TRBJ1-1	few	.	CASSLTGVDTEAFF	TGTGCCAGCAGCTTGACGGGGGTGGACACTGAAGCTTTCTTT
TRBV5-1	TRBJ2-5	.	TRBD1	CASSLVGQAAETQYF	TGCGCCAGCAGCTTGGTGGGACAGGCCGCAGAGACCCAGTACTTC
TRBV14	TRBJ2-5	once	.	CASSQGDIRGETQYF	TGTGCCAGCAGCCAAGGGGACATCCGGGGAGAGACCCAGTACTTC
TRBV28	TRBJ2-3	few	.	CASTLGLGTQYF	TGTGCCAGCACCTTAGGGTTGGGTACGCAGTATTTT
TRBV25-1	TRBJ2-1	few	.	CASSESLAYNEQFF	TGTGCCAGCAGTGAATCGCTAGCTTACAATGAGCAGTTCTTC
TRBV18	TRBJ2-7	.	TRBD2	CASLSLAGAAYEQYF	TGTGCCAGCTTGTCCCTAGCGGGAGCCGCCTACGAGCAGTACTTC
TRBV7-8	TRBJ2-2	.	TRBD1	CASSPRTGREELFF	TGTGCCAGCAGCCCCAGGACAGGGAGAGAGGAGCTGTTTTTT
TRBV4-3	TRBJ1-2	.	.	CASSQDRGQGYGYTF	TGCGCCAGCAGCCAAGATCGTGGACAAGGCTATGGCTACACCTTC
TRBV7-3	TRBJ2-3	.	.	CASSFDPRGTQYF	TGTGCCAGCAGCTTCGACCCCCGGGGAACGCAGTATTTT
TRBV7-2	TRBJ1-2	.	.	CASSPQGRYGYTF	TGTGCCAGCAGCCCACAGGGACGGTATGGCTACACCTTC
TRBV28	TRBJ2-7	.	TRBD2	CATLLSGRTHEQYF	TGTGCCACCCTACTTAGCGGGAGGACCCACGAGCAGTACTTC
TRBV9	TRBJ1-3	few	.	CASSPGPSGNTIYF	TGTGCCAGCAGCCCCGGCCCCTCTGGAAACACCATATATTTT
TRBV10-3	TRBJ2-1	many	.	CATGVTGEVGPEQFF	TGTGCCACCGGGGTGACGGGAGAGGTCGGTCCCGAGCAGTTCTTC
TRBV14	TRBJ2-2	.	.	CASSQGVREYTGELFF	TGTGCCAGCAGCCAGGGGGTACGAGAGTACACCGGGGAGCTGTTTTTT
TRBV28	TRBJ2-7	.	.	CASSLGPAAEQYF	TGTGCCAGCAGTTTAGGGCCCGCCGCCGAGCAGTACTTC
TRBV30	TRBJ2-1	.	TRBD1	CAWALGTVEEQFF	TGTGCCTGGGCCCTGGGGACAGTGGAGGAGCAGTTCTTC
TRBV18	TRBJ1-2	.	TRBD1	CASSPTGEANYGYTF	TGTGCCAGCTCACCCACAGGGGAGGCCAACTATGGCTACACCTTC
TRBV29-1	TRBJ1-2	.	.	CSVEGGGRGYTF	TGCAGCGTTGAAGGAGGGGGGCGAGGCTACACCTTC
TRBV9	TRBJ1-2	.	TRBD1	CASSVEPQGARGYTF	TGTGCCAGCAGCGTCGAACCACAGGGGGCGCGTGGCTACACCTTC
TRBV18	TRBJ2-1	.	.	CASSPLQTPNEQFF	TGTGCCAGCTCACCACTACAGACACCCAATGAGCAGTTCTTC
TRBV5-1	TRBJ2-5	.	TRBD2	CASSALAGVDETQYF	TGCGCCAGCAGCGCTCTAGCGGGAGTCGATGAGACCCAGTACTTC
TRBV6-5	TRBJ2-2	.	TRBD1	CASRPDRAGTGELFF	TGTGCCAGCAGACCGGACAGGGCGGGGACCGGGGAGCTGTTTTTT
TRBV30	TRBJ2-4	.	.	CAWTTAPLAKNIQYF	TGTGCCTGGACCACAGCTCCTCTAGCCAAAAACATTCAGTACTTC
TRBV30	TRBJ1-2	few	.	CAWSAGLKGGYTF	TGTGCCTGGAGTGCGGGGCTCAAGGGGGGCTACACCTTC
TRBV4-1	TRBJ1-4	.	.	CASSQDSWDPRTEKLFF	TGCGCCAGCAGCCAAGATTCGTGGGACCCTCGAACCGAAAAACTGTTTTTT
TRBV19	TRBJ1-5	.	.	CASSPGRMNQPQHF	TGTGCCAGTAGCCCGGGACGGATGAATCAGCCCCAGCATTTT
TRBV29-1	TRBJ2-3	.	TRBD1	CSALPRGTDTQYF	TGCAGCGCGTTGCCCAGGGGGACAGATACGCAGTATTTT
TRBV5-1	TRBJ2-2	.	.	CASSLASDGTGELFF	TGCGCCAGCAGCTTGGCTAGCGACGGCACCGGGGAGCTGTTTTTT
TRBV29-1	TRBJ1-1	.	.	CSVTEWLMDKNTEAFF	TGCAGCGTCACCGAGTGGCTGATGGACAAGAACACTGAAGCTTTCTTT